This T cell receptor (beta chain) originates from a study of brain T cells in children with intractable seizures. Findings and limits, study-wide: Viral specificity was inferred only from CDR3 similarity; HCMV serostatus was unknown. Absence of clones before surgery may stem from lower sequencing depth.

A remark on this clone: The antigen is unknown.

Assay: immunoSEQ multiplex PCR; the TCRdb copy retains only in-frame clones and omits some. There are about 340,000 clones in the sample; over 85% occur only once, and 5.5% to 6% lies in the top ten. CDR3 length: 18 residues. CDR1 and CDR2 (germline): SGHAT, FQNNGV. V was pared by 4 bases and J by 0 bases, with 7 bases of the junction left unmatched. Time point defined: blood from clinic visit 5 months post-surgery; TSC patient then seizure free. Only cases whose brain tissue showed the highest T cell transcript signatures were sequenced. Before surgery, patients took at least one anti-epileptic drug.

The rearrangement links TRBV11-2 to TRBJ2-3; 13 bases line up with TRBD2. This TCR was sampled from a boy under two years old with tuberous sclerosis and intractable seizures. The sequencing here drew on peripheral blood, taken 5 to 6 months after surgery. The DNA of the CDR3 is TGTGCCAGCAGCTGGGGACTAGCGGGACCTCCTAGCACAGATACGCAGTATTTT. Translated: CASSWGLAGPPSTDTQYF.